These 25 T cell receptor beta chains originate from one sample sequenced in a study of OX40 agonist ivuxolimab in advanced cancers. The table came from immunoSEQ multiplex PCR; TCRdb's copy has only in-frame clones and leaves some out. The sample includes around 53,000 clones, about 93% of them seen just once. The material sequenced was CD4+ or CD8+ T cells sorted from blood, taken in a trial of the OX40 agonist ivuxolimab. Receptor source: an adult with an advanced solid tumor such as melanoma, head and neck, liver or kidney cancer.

The chain's CDR3 is CASSSIAGSTDTQYF. DNA for the CDR3: TGTGCCAGCAGTTCGATAGCGGGAAGCACAGATACGCAGTATTTT. The V and J genes are TRBV27 and TRBJ2-3; TRBD2 aligns across 8 bases. In germline, CDR1 is MNHEY, CDR2 SMNVEV (reference sequence). Unmatched junction bases numbered 3, after V lost 4 bases and J lost 0 bases. This CDR3 spans 15 amino acids.

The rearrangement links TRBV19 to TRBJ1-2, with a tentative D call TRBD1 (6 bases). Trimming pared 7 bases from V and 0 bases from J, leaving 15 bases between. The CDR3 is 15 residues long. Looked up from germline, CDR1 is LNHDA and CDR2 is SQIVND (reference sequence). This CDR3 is CASITTGTSNYGYTF. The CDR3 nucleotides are TGTGCCAGTATCACGACCGGGACATCTAACTATGGCTACACCTTC.

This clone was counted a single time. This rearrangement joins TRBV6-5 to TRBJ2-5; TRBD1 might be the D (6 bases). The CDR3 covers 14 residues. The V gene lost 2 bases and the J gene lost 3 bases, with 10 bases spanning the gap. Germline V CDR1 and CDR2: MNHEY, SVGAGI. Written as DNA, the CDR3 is TGTGCCAGCAGTTACCTCAGGGGCGAAGAGACCCAGTACTTC. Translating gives CASSYLRGEETQYF.

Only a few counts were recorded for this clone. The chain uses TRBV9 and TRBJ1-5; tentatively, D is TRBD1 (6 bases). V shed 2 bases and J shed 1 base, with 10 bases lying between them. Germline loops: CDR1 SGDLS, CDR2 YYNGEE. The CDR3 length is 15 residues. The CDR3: CASSVRGTSNQPQHF. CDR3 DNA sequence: TGTGCCAGCAGCGTGAGGGGGACGAGCAATCAGCCCCAGCATTTT.

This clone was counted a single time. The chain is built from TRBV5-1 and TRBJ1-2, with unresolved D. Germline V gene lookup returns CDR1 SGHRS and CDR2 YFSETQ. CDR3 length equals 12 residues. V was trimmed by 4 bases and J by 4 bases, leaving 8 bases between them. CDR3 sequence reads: CASSPTRYGYTF. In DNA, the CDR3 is TGCGCCAGCAGCCCGACCCGCTATGGCTACACCTTC. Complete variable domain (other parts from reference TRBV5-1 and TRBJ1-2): KAGVTQTPRYLIKTRGQQVTLSCSPISGHRSVSWYQQTPGQGLQFLFEYFSETQRNKGNFPGRFSGRQFSNSRSEMNVSTLELGDSALYLCASSPTRYGYTFGSGTRLTVV.

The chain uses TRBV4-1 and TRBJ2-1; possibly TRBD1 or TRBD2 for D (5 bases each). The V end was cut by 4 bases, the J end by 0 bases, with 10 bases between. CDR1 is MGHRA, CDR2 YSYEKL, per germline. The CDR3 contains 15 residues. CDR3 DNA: TGCGCCAGCAGCCGGGGGTCTAGCTCCTACAATGAGCAGTTCTTC. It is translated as CASSRGSSSYNEQFF.

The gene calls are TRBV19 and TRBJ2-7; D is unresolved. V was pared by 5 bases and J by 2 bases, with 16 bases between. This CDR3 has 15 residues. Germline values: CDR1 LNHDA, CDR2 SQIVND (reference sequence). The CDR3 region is CASSAYGSLTYEQYF. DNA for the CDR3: TGTGCCAGTAGTGCCTACGGTTCGTTGACCTACGAGCAGTACTTC.

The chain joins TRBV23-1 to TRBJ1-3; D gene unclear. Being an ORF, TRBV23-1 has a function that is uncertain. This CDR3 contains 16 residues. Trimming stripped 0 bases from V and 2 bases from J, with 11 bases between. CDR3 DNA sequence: TGCGCCAGCAGTCAATCGGGAGGGAAGGCTGGAAACACCATATATTTT. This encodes CASSQSGGKAGNTIYF.

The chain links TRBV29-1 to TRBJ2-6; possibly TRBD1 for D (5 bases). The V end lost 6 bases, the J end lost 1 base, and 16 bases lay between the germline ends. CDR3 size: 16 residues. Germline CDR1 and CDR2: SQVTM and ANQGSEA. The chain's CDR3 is CSVFRVLPSGANVLTF. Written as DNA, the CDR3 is TGCAGCGTGTTCAGGGTGCTGCCTTCTGGGGCCAACGTCCTGACTTTC.

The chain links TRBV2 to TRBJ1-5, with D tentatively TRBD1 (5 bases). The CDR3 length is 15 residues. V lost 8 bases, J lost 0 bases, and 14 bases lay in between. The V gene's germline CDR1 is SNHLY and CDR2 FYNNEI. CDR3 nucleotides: TGTGCCAGCCGGTGGGCCAGGGCTAGCAATCAGCCCCAGCATTTT. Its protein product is CASRWARASNQPQHF.

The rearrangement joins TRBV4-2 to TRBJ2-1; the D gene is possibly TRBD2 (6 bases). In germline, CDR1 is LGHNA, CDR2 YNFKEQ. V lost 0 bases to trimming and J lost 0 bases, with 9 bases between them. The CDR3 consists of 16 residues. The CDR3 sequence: CASSQDYGSSYNEQFF. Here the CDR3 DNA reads TGTGCCAGCAGCCAAGATTACGGGAGCTCCTACAATGAGCAGTTCTTC.

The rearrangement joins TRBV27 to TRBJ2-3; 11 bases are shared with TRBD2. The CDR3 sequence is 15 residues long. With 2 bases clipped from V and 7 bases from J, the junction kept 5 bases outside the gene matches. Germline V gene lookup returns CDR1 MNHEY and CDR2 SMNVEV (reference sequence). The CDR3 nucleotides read TGTGCCAGCAGTTTAACTAGCGGGAGTATATATACGCAGTATTTT. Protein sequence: CASSLTSGSIYTQYF.

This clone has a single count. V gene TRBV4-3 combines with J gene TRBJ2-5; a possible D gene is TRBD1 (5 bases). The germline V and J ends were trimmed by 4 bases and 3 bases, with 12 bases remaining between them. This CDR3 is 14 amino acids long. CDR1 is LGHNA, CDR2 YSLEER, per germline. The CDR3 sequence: CASSPRRQKETQYF. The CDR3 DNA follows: TGCGCCAGCAGCCCCCGTCGACAGAAAGAGACCCAGTACTTC.

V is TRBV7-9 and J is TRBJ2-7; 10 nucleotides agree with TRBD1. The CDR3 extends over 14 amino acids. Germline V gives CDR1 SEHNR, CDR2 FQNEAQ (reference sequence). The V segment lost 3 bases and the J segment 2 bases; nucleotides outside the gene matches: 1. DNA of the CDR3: TGTGCCAGCAGCTTGGGACAGGGGACCTACGAGCAGTACTTC. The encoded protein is CASSLGQGTYEQYF.

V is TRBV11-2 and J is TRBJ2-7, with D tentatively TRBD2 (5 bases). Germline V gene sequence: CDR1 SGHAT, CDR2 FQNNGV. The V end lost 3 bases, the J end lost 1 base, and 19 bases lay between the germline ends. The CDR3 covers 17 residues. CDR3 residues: CASSFGLPERGSYEQYF. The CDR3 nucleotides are TGTGCCAGCAGCTTCGGACTCCCCGAACGGGGTTCCTACGAGCAGTACTTC. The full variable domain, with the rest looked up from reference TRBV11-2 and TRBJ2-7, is EAGVAQSPRYKIIEKRQSVAFWCNPISGHATLYWYQQILGQGPKLLIQFQNNGVVDDSQLPKDRFSAERLKGVDSTLKIQPAKLEDSAVYLCASSFGLPERGSYEQYFGPGTRLTVT.

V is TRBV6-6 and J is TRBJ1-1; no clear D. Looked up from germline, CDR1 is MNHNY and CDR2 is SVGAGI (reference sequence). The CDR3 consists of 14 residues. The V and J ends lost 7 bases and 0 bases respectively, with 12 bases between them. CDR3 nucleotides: TGTGCCAGCACGGTCGAGTTTTTGAACACTGAAGCTTTCTTT. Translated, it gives CASTVEFLNTEAFF.

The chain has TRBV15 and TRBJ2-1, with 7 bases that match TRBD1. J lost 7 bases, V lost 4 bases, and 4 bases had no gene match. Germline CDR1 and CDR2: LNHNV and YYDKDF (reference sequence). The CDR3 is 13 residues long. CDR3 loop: CATSTVRGNEQFF. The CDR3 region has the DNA TGTGCCACCAGCACAGTCAGGGGGAATGAGCAGTTCTTC. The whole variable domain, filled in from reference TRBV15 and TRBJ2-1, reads DAMVIQNPRYQVTQFGKPVTLSCSQTLNHNVMYWYQQKSSQAPKLLFHYYDKDFNNEADTPDNFQSRRPNTSFCFLDIRSPGLGDTAMYLCATSTVRGNEQFFGPGTRLTVL.

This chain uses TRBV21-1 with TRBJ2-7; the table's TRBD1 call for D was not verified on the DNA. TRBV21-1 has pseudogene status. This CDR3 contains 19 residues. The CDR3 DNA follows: TGTGCCAGCAGCAAAGGAGCACGTCTGAACAGGGGGCGCAGCTACGAGCAGTACTTC. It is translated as CASSKGARLNRGRSYEQYF.

This CDR3 reads CASSQLAGGLTNEQFF. CDR3 coding DNA: TGTGCCAGCAGCCAATTAGCGGGAGGGCTTACGAATGAGCAGTTCTTC. V usage is TRBV5-6 and J usage is TRBJ2-1, with 11 bases lining up with TRBD2. Germline V gene sequence: CDR1 SGHDT, CDR2 YYEEEE. The CDR3 runs 16 residues. With 4 bases clipped from V and 7 bases from J, the junction kept 10 bases outside the gene matches.

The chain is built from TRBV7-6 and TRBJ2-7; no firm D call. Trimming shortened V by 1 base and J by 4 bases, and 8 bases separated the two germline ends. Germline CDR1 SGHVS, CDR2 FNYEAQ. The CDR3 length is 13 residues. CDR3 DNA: TGTGCCAGCAGCTTAGAGGTCGGATACGAGCAGTACTTC. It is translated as CASSLEVGYEQYF. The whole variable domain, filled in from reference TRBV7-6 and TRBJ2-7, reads GAGVSQSPRYKVTKRGQDVALRCDPISGHVSLYWYRQALGQGPEFLTYFNYEAQQDKSGLPNDRFSAERPEGSISTLTIQRTEQRDSAMYRCASSLEVGYEQYFGPGTRLTVT.

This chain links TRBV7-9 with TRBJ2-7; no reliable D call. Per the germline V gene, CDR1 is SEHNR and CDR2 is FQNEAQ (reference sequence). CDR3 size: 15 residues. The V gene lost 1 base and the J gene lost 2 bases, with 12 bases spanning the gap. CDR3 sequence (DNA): TGTGCCAGCAGCTTAGGGATAGACGGGCCCTACGAGCAGTACTTC. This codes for CASSLGIDGPYEQYF.

This CDR3 is CASGTGDGQETQYF. The CDR3 DNA reads as TGTGCCAGTGGAACAGGGGATGGTCAAGAGACCCAGTACTTC. The chain combines TRBV19 with TRBJ2-5; the match to TRBD1 covers 7 bases. CDR3 length: 14 amino acids. Germline trimming cut 8 bases from V and 2 bases from J; bases unmatched to any gene: 8. Germline lookup yields CDR1 LNHDA and CDR2 SQIVND (reference sequence).

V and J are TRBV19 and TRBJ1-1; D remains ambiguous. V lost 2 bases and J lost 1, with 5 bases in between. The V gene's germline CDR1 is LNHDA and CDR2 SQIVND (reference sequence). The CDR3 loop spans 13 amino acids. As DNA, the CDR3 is TGTGCCAGTAGTATATGGGGGAACACTGAAGCTTTCTTT. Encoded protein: CASSIWGNTEAFF.

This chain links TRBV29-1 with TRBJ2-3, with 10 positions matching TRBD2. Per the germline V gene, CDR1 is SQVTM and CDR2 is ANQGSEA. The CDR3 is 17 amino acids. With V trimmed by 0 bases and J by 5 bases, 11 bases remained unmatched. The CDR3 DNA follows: TGCAGCGTTGAAGACCTTAGCGGGAGGCTAAAGGGAGATACGCAGTATTTT. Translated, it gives CSVEDLSGRLKGDTQYF.

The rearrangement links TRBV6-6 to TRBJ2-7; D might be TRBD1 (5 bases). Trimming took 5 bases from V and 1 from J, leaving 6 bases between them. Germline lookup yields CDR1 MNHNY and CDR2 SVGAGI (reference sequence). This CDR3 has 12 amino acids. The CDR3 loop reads CASSRQSYEQYF. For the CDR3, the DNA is TGTGCCAGCAGTCGACAGTCCTACGAGCAGTACTTC.